These 14 T cell receptor beta chains came from one sample sequenced in a study of T cells in Graves' hyperthyroidism and ophthalmopathy (dated by TCRdb to the late 2010s). Libraries were built with multiplex PCR. Sequencer: Illumina HiSeq 2000. The TCR beta CDR3 regions were amplified from the RNA transcripts. For the first round of RT-PCR on the TCR CDR3, the HTBI primer set was used together with the Qiagen OneStep RT-PCR kit. TCRdb cleaned the public reads at Q25 with fastp, built clones with MiXCR and kept in-frame beta chains. Merged by CDR3 protein, the rows form single entries marked with the most common genes and DNA. For this sample the table gives 500,000 to 750,000 distinct CDR3 sequences, of which approximately 14% were detected only once. Approximately 7% of the sample is held by the ten biggest clonotypes. Sequencing used blood. The receptors here all came from a woman in her twenties or thirties with Graves' hyperthyroidism.

This clonotype has a count of ten or more. The chain joins TRBV7-2 to TRBJ2-7; TRBD2 aligns across 8 bases. The CDR3 runs 15 residues. Germline lookup yields CDR1 SGHTA and CDR2 FQGNSA. V lost 1 base, J lost 4 bases, and 6 bases stayed unmatched. The CDR3 coding sequence is TGTGCCAGCAGCTTAGGGGGTAGCGGGAAATACGAGCAGTACTTC. Its translation: CASSLGGSGKYEQYF.

The sample holds many counts of this clonotype. This chain's CDR3 is CASSSGYWDGPPNEQFF. CDR3 DNA: TGTGCCAGCAGCTCGGGGTATTGGGACGGTCCCCCCAATGAGCAGTTCTTC. This rearrangement joins TRBV11-2 to TRBJ2-1; D may match TRBD1 or TRBD2 (5 bases each). The germline V gene encodes CDR1 SGHAT and CDR2 FQNNGV. This CDR3 contains 17 residues. Trimming cost V 4 bases and J 6 bases, with 22 bases left between them.

In this sample, this clonotype turned up many times. The gene calls are TRBV7-2 and TRBJ1-5; D remains unclear. Germline CDR1 is SGHTA and CDR2 is FQGNSA. The CDR3 contains 13 residues. V gave up 0 bases and J gave up 5 bases, with 5 bases separating them. CDR3 region: CASSLAGDQPQHF. In nucleotides, the CDR3 is TGTGCCAGCAGCTTAGCCGGGGATCAGCCCCAGCATTTT.

In this sample, this clonotype turned up many times. The chain recombines TRBV20-1 with TRBJ2-7; 7 bases line up with TRBD2. V was clipped by 7 bases and J by 2 bases; unmatched bases: 14. Per the germline V gene, CDR1 is DFQATT and CDR2 is SNEGSKA (reference sequence). This CDR3 has 15 residues. The CDR3 nucleotides are TGCAGTGTGACGAGGGGAGGGCGGGAAACCTACGAGCAGTACTTC. It yields the protein CSVTRGGRETYEQYF.

The rearrangement joins TRBV6-5 to TRBJ2-4; the D is unclear. The CDR3 is made up of 15 amino acids. The ends were cut back, 0 bases at V and 6 bases at J, with 12 bases in the middle. In germline, CDR1 is MNHEY, CDR2 SVGAGI. This CDR3 reads CASSYSSHPGNIQYF. The CDR3 DNA sequence: TGTGCCAGCAGTTACTCCAGTCACCCGGGAAACATTCAGTACTTC.

The table lists this clonotype with a few counts. The V and J genes are TRBV28 and TRBJ2-2; D is unresolved. The germline V gene encodes CDR1 MDHEN and CDR2 SYDVKM. V was pared by 11 bases and J by 5 bases, with 9 bases between. The CDR3 totals 11 residues. The CDR3 sequence: CAAKSTGELFF. The CDR3 DNA reads as TGTGCCGCAAAGTCAACCGGGGAGCTGTTTTTT.

There are many counts of this clonotype. The gene calls are TRBV9 and TRBJ2-3; 11 nucleotides align to TRBD2. The V and J ends lost 0 bases and 0 bases, in that order; junction bases with no gene match: 9. The CDR3 is 19 residues long. CDR1 and CDR2 (germline): SGDLS, YYNGEE. The CDR3 DNA sequence: TGTGCCAGCAGCGTAGGAGGACTAGCGGGTTTTGCTAGCACAGATACGCAGTATTTT. Amino acid sequence: CASSVGGLAGFASTDTQYF. The entire variable domain, with the rest obtained from reference TRBV9 and TRBJ2-3, is as follows: DSGVTQTPKHLITATGQRVTLRCSPRSGDLSVYWYQQSLDQGLQFLIQYYNGEERAKGNILERFSAQQFPDLHSELNLSSLELGDSALYFCASSVGGLAGFASTDTQYFGPGTRLTVL.

Ten or more counts support this clonotype. This chain uses TRBV12-3 or TRBV12-4 with TRBJ2-2; tentative D call: TRBD2 (7 bases). The CDR3 runs 15 residues. V was pared by 7 bases and J by 7 bases, with 19 bases between. The CDR3 region is CASTPVGGLSGELFF. The CDR3 DNA follows: TGTGCCAGCACCCCAGTCGGGGGGCTCAGCGGGGAGCTGTTTTTT.

The CDR3 loop is CASSQSGRTVADTQYF. The CDR3 DNA sequence: TGTGCCAGCAGCCAGTCCGGGAGGACCGTCGCAGATACGCAGTATTTT. The chain combines TRBV7-6 with TRBJ2-3; TRBD2 matches at 7 bases. Trimming cost V 5 bases and J 4 bases; bases outside gene matches: 12. CDR1 and CDR2 from the germline V gene are SGHVS and FNYEAQ. CDR3 length: 16 residues.

This clonotype turned up a few times. The chain combines TRBV12-3 or TRBV12-4 with TRBJ1-3; D might be TRBD1 (5 bases). Deletions cut 11 bases from V and 0 bases from J, with 14 bases between. The CDR3 length is 14 residues. DNA of the CDR3: TGTGCCGGTTGGGGGGTCAGCTCTGGAAACACCATATATTTT. Translating gives CAGWGVSSGNTIYF.

This clonotype has ten or more counts. The chain employs TRBV20-1 and TRBJ2-1; no definite D call. V was cut by 3 bases and J by 7 bases, with 10 bases left in between. The CDR3 consists of 12 residues. Germline V gene sequence: CDR1 DFQATT, CDR2 SNEGSKA (reference sequence). The CDR3 DNA is TGCAGTGCTAGCCCACTGATAAATGAGCAGTTCTTC. It codes for CSASPLINEQFF.

Ten or more counts support this clonotype. The J gene is TRBJ1-1, the V gene TRBV6-1, with a possible D match to TRBD1 (5 bases). The CDR3 has 14 residues. The germline gives CDR1 MNHNS, CDR2 SASEGT. V lost 8 bases, J lost 11 bases, and 24 bases lay in between. The CDR3 loop reads CASGIGVSHLGAFF. CDR3 coding DNA: TGTGCCAGCGGGATAGGGGTAAGCCACCTAGGCGCTTTCTTT.

This clonotype was counted ten times or more. V is TRBV20-1 and J is TRBJ2-1, with 7 bases identical to TRBD2. The germline V gene has CDR1 DFQATT and CDR2 SNEGSKA (reference sequence). The V gene end was trimmed by 6 bases and the J gene end by 2 bases; junction bases not matched to a gene: 10. This CDR3 comprises 15 residues. The CDR3 here is CSATGTTLTYNEQFF. DNA of the CDR3: TGCAGTGCCACCGGGACTACTCTAACCTACAATGAGCAGTTCTTC.

This clonotype was seen repeatedly, ten times or more. This sequence joins TRBV20-1 and TRBJ2-3; D is perhaps TRBD2 (5 bases). CDR3 length: 12 amino acids. Trimming took off 6 bases at V and 6 bases at J, with 13 bases between the two ends. CDR1 is DFQATT and CDR2 is SNEGSKA in the germline V gene (reference sequence). CDR3: CSARLTGDTQYF. CDR3 coding DNA: TGCAGTGCCCGACTTACGGGGGATACGCAGTATTTT.